Listed here are 19 T cell receptor beta chains from one sample, sequenced in a study of blood T cell repertoires in COVID-19. Sequenced by immunoSEQ multiplex PCR; TCRdb stores in-frame clones only, minus some. The sample shows approximately 200,000 clones, 85% to 90% of them seen only once. Sample: peripheral blood. These TCRs come from a woman aged 25 to 39 with active or convalescent COVID-19.

The V gene is TRBV3-1 (or the pseudogene TRBV3-2), the J gene TRBJ1-1; perhaps TRBD1 as D (5 bases). This CDR3 spans 14 amino acids. Trimming took 4 bases from V and 4 from J, leaving 13 bases between them. Germline CDR1 reads LGHDT; CDR2 reads YNNKEL (reference sequence). This CDR3 reads CASSPNGGATEAFF. CDR3 in DNA: TGTGCCAGCAGCCCAAACGGAGGGGCCACTGAAGCTTTCTTT.

The J gene is TRBJ1-1, the V gene TRBV11-3, with D unclear. V was pared by 2 bases and J by 0 bases, with 4 bases between. The CDR3 is 13 residues long. Germline lookup yields CDR1 SGHNT and CDR2 YENEEA. The CDR3 DNA reads as TGTGCCAGCAGCTTAACTTTGAACACTGAAGCTTTCTTT. It codes for CASSLTLNTEAFF.

The J gene is TRBJ2-1, the V gene TRBV5-6; TRBD2 matches at 13 bases. J lost 7 bases, V lost 4 bases, and 2 bases had no gene match. This CDR3 region has 14 residues. Germline-derived CDR1 and CDR2 are SGHDT and YYEEEE. CDR3: CASSPTSGGNEQFF. CDR3 nucleotide sequence: TGTGCCAGCAGCCCGACTAGCGGGGGGAATGAGCAGTTCTTC.

The J gene is TRBJ1-2, the V gene TRBV3-1 (or the pseudogene TRBV3-2); TRBD1 might be the D (6 bases). V lost 0 bases, J lost 4 bases, and 15 bases lay in between. CDR3 length equals 16 residues. CDR1 and CDR2 from the germline V gene are LGHDT and YNNKEL (reference sequence). CDR3: CASSQDGIGGLYGYTF. In nucleotides, the CDR3 is TGTGCCAGCAGCCAAGATGGGATCGGGGGGCTCTATGGCTACACCTTC.

This chain joins TRBV9 and TRBJ2-2; 9 bases are a match to TRBD2. The trim removed 3 bases at V and 5 bases at J, leaving 11 bases unmatched. Germline CDR1 and CDR2: SGDLS and YYNGEE. The CDR3 is 17 residues long. The CDR3 coding sequence is TGTGCCAGCAGCGCGTCTTTGCGGGGGGGCGTTACCGGGGAGCTGTTTTTT. This encodes CASSASLRGGVTGELFF.

This chain's CDR3 is CASSDRSLDYGYTF. Here the CDR3 DNA reads TGTGCCAGCAGTGACAGGTCTCTAGACTATGGCTACACCTTC. The rearrangement links TRBV6-6 to TRBJ1-2; a weak D match, TRBD1 (6 bases). Per germline, CDR1 MNHNY and CDR2 SVGAGI (reference sequence). The CDR3 spans 14 residues. The ends were cut back, 5 bases at V and 3 bases at J, with 13 bases in the middle.

The V and J genes are TRBV7-9 and TRBJ1-1; 8 positions agree with TRBD1. The CDR3 extends over 13 amino acids. V lost 3 bases and J lost 11; bases outside the gene matches: 8. The germline V gene encodes CDR1 SEHNR and CDR2 FQNEAQ (reference sequence). This CDR3 reads CASSFPQGAPAFF. DNA of the CDR3: TGTGCCAGCAGCTTTCCCCAGGGGGCACCCGCTTTCTTT.

V gene TRBV6-5 combines with J gene TRBJ2-3; 9 bases align to TRBD2. Trimming at V came to 9 bases and at J to 4 bases, leaving 5 bases not matched to a gene. Germline V gene sequence: CDR1 MNHEY, CDR2 SVGAGI. The CDR3 totals 13 residues. CDR3: CASSGLASDTQYF. The CDR3 DNA is TGTGCCAGTTCGGGACTAGCATCAGATACGCAGTATTTT.

This chain connects TRBV2 to TRBJ1-1; perhaps TRBD1 as D (5 bases). The germline CDR1 and CDR2 sequences are SNHLY and FYNNEI. This CDR3 comprises 13 residues. V was shortened by 4 bases and J by 1 base, with 7 bases between the two germline ends. CDR3 amino acids: CASSVTGNTEAFF. DNA of the CDR3: TGTGCCAGCAGTGTTACAGGGAACACTGAAGCTTTCTTT. Full variable domain (missing parts from reference TRBV2 and TRBJ1-1): EPEVTQTPSHQVTQMGQEVILRCVPISNHLYFYWYRQILGQKVEFLVSFYNNEISEKSEIFDDQFSVERPDGSNFTLKIRSTKLEDSAMYFCASSVTGNTEAFFGQGTRLTVV.

The chain combines TRBV12-3 or TRBV12-4 with TRBJ1-3; D ambiguous. V gave up 6 bases and J gave up 4 bases, with 7 bases separating them. The CDR3 contains 12 residues. CDR3 nucleotide sequence: TGTGCCAGCAGCAAACAGGGAAACACCATATATTTT. Translation: CASSKQGNTIYF.

V usage is TRBV13 and J usage is TRBJ2-5; 10 bases agree with TRBD2. The J call may be in error: the DNA end matches TRBJ2-7 better. The CDR3 extends over 15 amino acids. From germline, CDR1 is PRHDT and CDR2 FYEKMQ (reference sequence). The CDR3 region has the DNA TGTGCCAGCAGCTTAGGTCTAGCGGGGGTCTACGAGCAGTACTTC. Translation: CASSLGLAGVYEQYF.

The CDR3 DNA is TGTGCCAGCAGCCCCAACACTATCTCTAACACTGAAGCTTTCTTT. It encodes CASSPNTISNTEAFF. The chain is built from TRBV7-8 and TRBJ1-1; no firm D call. This CDR3 comprises 15 residues. Trimming cost V 5 bases and J 2 bases, with 15 bases left between them. Germline values: CDR1 SGHVS, CDR2 FQNEAQ. Complete variable domain (other parts from reference TRBV7-8 and TRBJ1-1): GAGVSQSPRYKVAKRGQDVALRCDPISGHVSLFWYQQALGQGPEFLTYFQNEAQLDKSGLPSDRFFAERPEGSVSTLKIQRTQQEDSAVYLCASSPNTISNTEAFFGQGTRLTVV.

This chain joins TRBV7-9 and TRBJ1-2, with TRBD1 matching 8 bases. CDR3 size: 16 residues. J was trimmed by 8 bases and V by 2 bases; bases with no gene match: 13. Per the germline V gene, CDR1 is SEHNR and CDR2 is FQNEAQ (reference sequence). In DNA form, the CDR3 reads TGTGCCAGCAGCTTAAAAGAACTGCAGGGGGCGAGGGGCTACACCTTC. This gives the protein CASSLKELQGARGYTF.

The V gene is TRBV7-2, the J gene TRBJ1-3, with D possibly matching TRBD1 (5 bases). V was pared by 5 bases and J by 1 base, with 6 bases between. Germline V lookup: CDR1 SGHTA, CDR2 FQGNSA. The CDR3 runs to 13 residues. CDR3 sequence (DNA): TGTGCCAGCAGCCCAGGGTCTGGAAACACCATATATTTT. Its protein product is CASSPGSGNTIYF.

This sequence joins TRBV7-9 and TRBJ2-4, with unresolved D. CDR3 size: 14 residues. Trimming left V 5 bases short and J 3 bases short, with 11 bases between. Germline V gene data show CDR1 as SEHNR and CDR2 as FQNEAQ (reference sequence). CDR3 DNA sequence: TGTGCCAGCAGCCGAGGAGTAGGCAAAAACATTCAGTACTTC. Encoded protein: CASSRGVGKNIQYF.

The CDR3 bases are TGTGCCAGCAGTTCCGGGGGGAGCTCCTACAATGAGCAGTTCTTC. Protein: CASSSGGSSYNEQFF. J is TRBJ2-1 and V is TRBV5-8; 7 bases are a match to TRBD2. The CDR3 contains 15 residues. The germline V gene has CDR1 SGHTS and CDR2 YDEGEE. The ends lost 5 bases at V and 0 bases at J; junction bases unmatched: 5.

This clone was seen a handful of times. The V and J genes are TRBV5-1 and TRBJ1-1; 9 bases fit TRBD1. This CDR3 region has 15 residues. Germline trimming cut 1 base from V and 2 bases from J; bases unmatched to any gene: 3. In germline, CDR1 is SGHRS, CDR2 YFSETQ. CDR3 loop: CASSLTGGANTEAFF. The CDR3 DNA is TGCGCCAGCAGCTTGACAGGGGGCGCAAACACTGAAGCTTTCTTT.

J is TRBJ2-2 and V is TRBV27; 8 bases are a match to TRBD2. In germline, CDR1 is MNHEY, CDR2 SMNVEV (reference sequence). Trimming took 5 bases from V and 0 from J; bases not matched to a gene: 5. CDR3 length: 16 amino acids. In nucleotides, the CDR3 is TGTGCCAGCAGTCCCCTACTAGCGGCGAACACCGGGGAGCTGTTTTTT. Translation gives CASSPLLAANTGELFF.

This chain connects TRBV10-3 to TRBJ1-3; 7 bases line up with TRBD1. CDR3 size: 15 residues. From germline, CDR1 is ENHRY and CDR2 SYGVKD. V dropped 3 bases and J dropped 2; count of bases not matched to a gene: 4. The CDR3 loop is CAISDPQGAGNTIYF. The CDR3 DNA reads TGTGCCATCAGTGACCCCCAGGGGGCTGGAAACACCATATATTTT.